This T cell receptor (beta chain) is drawn from a study of T cell responses to AZD1222 COVID-19 vaccine. TCRdb keeps only in-frame clones here, not all; method: immunoSEQ multiplex PCR. The data show around 170,000 clones, with roughly 93% seen just once and roughly 0.99% held by the top ten. Per the germline V gene, CDR1 is SGHDT and CDR2 is YYEEEE. The V end lost 3 bases, the J end lost 0 bases, and 4 bases lay between the germline ends. The CDR3 runs 13 residues. The TCR was taken from an adult in good health. Material: peripheral blood, obtained on day 0 of AZD1222 vaccination. This sequence joins TRBV5-6 and TRBJ2-1; D remains ambiguous. The chain's CDR3 is CASSWLSYNEQFF. The CDR3 nucleotides read TGTGCCAGCAGCTGGCTCTCCTACAATGAGCAGTTCTTC.